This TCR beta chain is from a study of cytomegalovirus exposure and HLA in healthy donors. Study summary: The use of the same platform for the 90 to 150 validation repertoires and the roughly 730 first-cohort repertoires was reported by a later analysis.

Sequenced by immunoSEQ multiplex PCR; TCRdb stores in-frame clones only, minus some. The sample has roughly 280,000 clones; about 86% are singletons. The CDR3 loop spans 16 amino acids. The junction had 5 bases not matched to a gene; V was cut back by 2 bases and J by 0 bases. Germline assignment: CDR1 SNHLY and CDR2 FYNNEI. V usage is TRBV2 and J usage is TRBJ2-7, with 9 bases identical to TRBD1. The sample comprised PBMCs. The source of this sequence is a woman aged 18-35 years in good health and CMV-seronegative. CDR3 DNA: TGTGCCAGCAGTGAAATGGGACAGGGCTACTCCTACGAGCAGTACTTC. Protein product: CASSEMGQGYSYEQYF.